The table lists the clone carrying this TCR beta chain with a few counts. V shed 6 bases, J shed 0 bases, and the junction held 7 bases outside the gene matches. CDR1 SQVTM and CDR2 ANQGSEA come from the germline V gene. CDR3 length: 14 amino acids. Using a J-beta primer mix together with a sample-barcoded 5' primer, a second PCR was run for about 7 to 12 cycles. Samples each returned at least 3 million CDR3-containing paired-end reads. TCRdb recomputed calls from the 5' RACE reads with MiXCR, one row per CDR3 protein. The sample has 500,000 to 650,000 distinct CDR3 sequences; around 27% are singletons. Caucasian, healthy and from Russia, the donors were aged between roughly 6 and 95. Researchers isolated at least 7 million PBMCs per sample. This sample stems from a study of blood T cells in healthy people across ages. These same data were also listed under a study on T cells of mothers and their children. That report notes: Random nucleotides (2-4) and sample barcodes were added by the M1S primer used in the second PCR.

The chain has TRBV29-1 and TRBJ1-1; 7 positions agree with TRBD1. This clonotype was sampled from a boy younger than 10 in good health. Sequenced material: blood. The DNA of the CDR3 is TGCAGCGTATGTTCCGGGACAGTGAACACTGAAGCTTTCTTT. This encodes CSVCSGTVNTEAFF.